This entry concerns a single T cell receptor beta chain. This record belongs to a study of blood T cell repertoires in COVID-19. Study as a whole: The United States, Italy and Spain supplied acute and convalescent COVID-19 samples. PBMCs, B-cell-depleted T cells, or T cells provided the cDNA or gDNA that made up the material.

As handled by the study authors: Amplification of reference gene primers provided the estimated nucleated cell counts. Assay used: immunoSEQ multiplex PCR; TCRdb lists only in-frame clones, some missing. The D gene and trimming were derived from the DNA, and the V and J assignments and clone size from that table. The table includes 140,000 or so clones, over 75% detected once. The CDR3 is made up of 16 amino acids. The germline gives CDR1 KGHSH, CDR2 LQKENI. Trimming took 2 bases from V and 7 from J; bases not matched to a gene: 6. V gene TRBV18 combines with J gene TRBJ1-6, with 9 bases identical to TRBD1. What was sequenced was peripheral blood. The source of this sequence is a woman in her 50s with acute or convalescent COVID-19. The DNA for the CDR3 is TGTGCCAGCTCACCATTACCGGGACAGGGCAATTCACCCCTCCACTTT. This translates into CASSPLPGQGNSPLHF. Complete variable domain (other parts from reference TRBV18 and TRBJ1-6): NAGVMQNPRHLVRRRGQEARLRCSPMKGHSHVYWYRQLPEEGLKFMVYLQKENIIDESGMPKERFSAEFPKEGPSILRIQQVVRGDSAAYFCASSPLPGQGNSPLHFGNGTRLTVT.